Sequencing of this T cell receptor (beta chain) was carried out in a study of T cell repertoires in cytomegalovirus infection. Overall study: An indication of both CMV infection and matching HLA type came from public TCR beta signatures.

MiXCR, applied by TCRdb to the reads, yields one record per CDR3 protein. The table shows fewer than 350,000 distinct CDR3 sequences, with 9.5% occurring only once. This CDR3 contains 14 residues. Germline lookup yields CDR1 SGHVS and CDR2 FNYEAQ. V gave up 1 base and J gave up 8 bases, with 14 bases separating them. Specimen: PBMCs. This sequence originates from a human donor in good health (CMV status not recorded). Some clones in this sample may be carry-over from other donors' samples. The chain links TRBV7-6 to TRBJ1-2; D may be TRBD1 (6 bases). The CDR3, as DNA: TGTGCCAGCAGCTTAGAGCGGGGGGGCAGAGGCTACACCTTC. It translates to CASSLERGGRGYTF.